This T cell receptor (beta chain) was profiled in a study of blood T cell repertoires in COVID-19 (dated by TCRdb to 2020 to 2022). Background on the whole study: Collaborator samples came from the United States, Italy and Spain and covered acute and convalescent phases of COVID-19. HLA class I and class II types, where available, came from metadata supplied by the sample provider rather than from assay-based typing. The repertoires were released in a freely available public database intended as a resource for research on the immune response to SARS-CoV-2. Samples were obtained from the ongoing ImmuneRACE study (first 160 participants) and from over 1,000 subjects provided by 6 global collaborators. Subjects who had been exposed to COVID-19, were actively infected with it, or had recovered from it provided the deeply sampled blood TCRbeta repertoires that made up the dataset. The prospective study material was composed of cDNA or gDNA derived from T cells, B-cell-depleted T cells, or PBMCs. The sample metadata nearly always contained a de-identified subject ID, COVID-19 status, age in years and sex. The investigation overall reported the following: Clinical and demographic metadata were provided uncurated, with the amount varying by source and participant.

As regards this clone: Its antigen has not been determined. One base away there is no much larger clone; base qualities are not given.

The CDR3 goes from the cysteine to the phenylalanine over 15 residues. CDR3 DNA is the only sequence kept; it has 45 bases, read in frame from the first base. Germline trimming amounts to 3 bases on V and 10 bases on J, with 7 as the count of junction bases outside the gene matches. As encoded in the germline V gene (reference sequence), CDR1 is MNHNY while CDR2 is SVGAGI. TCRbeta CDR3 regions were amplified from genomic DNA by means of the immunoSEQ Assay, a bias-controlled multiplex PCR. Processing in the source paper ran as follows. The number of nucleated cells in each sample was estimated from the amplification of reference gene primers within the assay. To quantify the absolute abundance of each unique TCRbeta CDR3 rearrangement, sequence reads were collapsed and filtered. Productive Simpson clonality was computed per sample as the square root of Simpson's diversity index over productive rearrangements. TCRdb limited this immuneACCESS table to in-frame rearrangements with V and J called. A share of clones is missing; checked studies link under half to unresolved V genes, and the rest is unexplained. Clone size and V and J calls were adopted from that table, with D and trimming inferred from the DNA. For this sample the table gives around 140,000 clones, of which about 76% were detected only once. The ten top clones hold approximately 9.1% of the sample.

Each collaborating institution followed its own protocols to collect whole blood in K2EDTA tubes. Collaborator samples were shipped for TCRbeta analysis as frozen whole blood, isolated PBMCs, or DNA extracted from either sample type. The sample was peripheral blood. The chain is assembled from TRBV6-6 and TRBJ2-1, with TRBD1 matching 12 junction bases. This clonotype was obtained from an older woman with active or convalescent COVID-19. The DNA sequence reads TGTGCCAGCAGTTATTCGGGACAGGGGGCCTTCGAGCAGTTCTTC. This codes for CASSYSGQGAFEQFF.